This T cell receptor (beta chain) was profiled in a study of technical replicates of blood from a handful of donors. Germline V gives CDR1 LNHDA, CDR2 SQIVND (reference sequence). CDR3 size: 16 residues. The trim removed 2 bases at V and 6 bases at J, leaving 5 bases unmatched. Method: immunoSEQ multiplex PCR; TCRdb's copy keeps in-frame clones and lacks some. The sample carries roughly 79,000 clones, approximately 96% recorded once. Sequences were obtained from T cells isolated from PBMCs. The chain carries TRBV19 and TRBJ1-5, with 12 bases matching TRBD1. The TCR originated in a human donor in good health. The CDR3 nucleotides read TGTGCCAGTAGTATAATTTGGGACAGGGGGCTTCAGCCCCAGCATTTT. This sequence encodes CASSIIWDRGLQPQHF.